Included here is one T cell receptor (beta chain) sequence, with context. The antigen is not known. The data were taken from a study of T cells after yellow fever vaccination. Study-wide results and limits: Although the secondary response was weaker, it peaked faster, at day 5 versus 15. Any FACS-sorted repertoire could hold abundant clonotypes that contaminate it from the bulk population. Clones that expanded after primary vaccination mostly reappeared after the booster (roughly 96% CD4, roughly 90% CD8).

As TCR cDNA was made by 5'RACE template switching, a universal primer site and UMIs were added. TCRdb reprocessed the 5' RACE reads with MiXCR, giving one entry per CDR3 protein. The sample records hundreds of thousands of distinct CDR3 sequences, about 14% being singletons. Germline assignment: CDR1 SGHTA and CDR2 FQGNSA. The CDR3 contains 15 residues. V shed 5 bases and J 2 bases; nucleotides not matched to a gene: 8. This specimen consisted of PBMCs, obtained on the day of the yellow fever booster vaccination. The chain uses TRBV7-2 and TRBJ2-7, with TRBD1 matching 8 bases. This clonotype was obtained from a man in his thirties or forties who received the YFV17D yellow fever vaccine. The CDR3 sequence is CASSQSSGQAYEQYF. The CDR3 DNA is TGTGCCAGCAGCCAGAGCTCGGGACAGGCCTACGAGCAGTACTTC.